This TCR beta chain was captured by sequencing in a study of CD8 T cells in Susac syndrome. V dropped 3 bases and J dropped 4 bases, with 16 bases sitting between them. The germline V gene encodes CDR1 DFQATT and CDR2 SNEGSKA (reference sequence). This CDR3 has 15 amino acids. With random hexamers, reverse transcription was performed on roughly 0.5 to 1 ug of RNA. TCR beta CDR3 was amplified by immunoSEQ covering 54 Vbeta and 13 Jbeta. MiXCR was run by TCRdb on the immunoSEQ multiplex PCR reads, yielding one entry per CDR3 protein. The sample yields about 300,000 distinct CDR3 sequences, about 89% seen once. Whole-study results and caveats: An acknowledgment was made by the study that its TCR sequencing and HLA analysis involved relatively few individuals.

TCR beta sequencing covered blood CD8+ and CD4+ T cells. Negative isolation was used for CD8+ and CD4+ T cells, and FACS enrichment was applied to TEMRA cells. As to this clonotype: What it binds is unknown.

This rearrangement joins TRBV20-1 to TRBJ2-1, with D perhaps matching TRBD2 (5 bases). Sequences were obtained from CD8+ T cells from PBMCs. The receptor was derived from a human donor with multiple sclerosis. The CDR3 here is CSASWGEKDYNEQFF. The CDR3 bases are TGCAGTGCTAGTTGGGGAGAGAAAGATTACAATGAGCAGTTCTTC.